The entry that follows covers one TCR beta chain sequence. The data derive from a study of blood T cell repertoires in COVID-19. As for the study in general: Researchers got acute and convalescent COVID-19 samples from the United States, Italy and Spain. T cells, B-cell-depleted T cells, or PBMCs provided the cDNA or gDNA that served as material.

The CDR3 has 12 residues. Trimming took off 8 bases at V and 8 bases at J, with 15 bases between the two ends. Per the original data handling: How many nucleated cells were present was estimated from reference gene primer amplification. Assay: immunoSEQ multiplex PCR; the TCRdb copy retains only in-frame clones and omits some. From that table come the V and J calls and clone size; the DNA was used to work out D and trimming. Of over 65,000 clones listed, under 90% were seen once; the top ten hold about 40%. The sequence derives from a man at least 80 years old with acute or convalescent COVID-19. V and J are TRBV12-3 or TRBV12-4 and TRBJ1-2; D may be TRBD1 (5 bases). Material for sequencing was peripheral blood. The CDR3 sequence is CASYTAGNGYTF. The CDR3 nucleotides read TGTGCCAGCTATACGGCAGGGAACGGCTACACCTTC.